These 19 T cell receptor beta chains were sequenced from one sample in a study of T cell changes during pregnancy in multiple sclerosis. Measured with immunoSEQ multiplex PCR; TCRdb has only the in-frame clones, and not every one. Here the sample spans some 60,000 clones, around 91% being singletons. This specimen was peripheral blood, taken after pregnancy. The receptors derive from a female donor with multiple sclerosis, enrolled in a pregnancy study.

The chain employs TRBV2 and TRBJ1-1; maybe TRBD1 (6 bases). Germline lookup yields CDR1 SNHLY and CDR2 FYNNEI. V was trimmed by 2 bases and J by 4 bases, leaving 17 bases between them. There are 16 residues in the CDR3. The DNA for the CDR3 is TGTGCCAGCAGTGAATATCTGGGGGCCGAGGGCACTGAAGCTTTCTTT. Protein: CASSEYLGAEGTEAFF.

V usage is TRBV10-3 and J usage is TRBJ2-7; TRBD1 agrees at 7 bases. The length of the CDR3 is 15 residues. Germline-derived CDR1 and CDR2 are ENHRY and SYGVKD. The V gene end was trimmed by 6 bases and the J gene end by 2 bases; junction bases not matched to a gene: 10. As DNA, the CDR3 is TGTGCCATCAGCACCCGGGACAGAGGTACCTACGAGCAGTACTTC. Translating gives CAISTRDRGTYEQYF.

V usage is TRBV7-8 and J usage is TRBJ2-1, with a weak D call TRBD1 (6 bases). The length of the CDR3 is 13 residues. CDR1 is SGHVS, CDR2 FQNEAQ, per germline. Trimming left V 5 bases short and J 5 bases short, with 10 bases between. The CDR3, as DNA: TGTGCCAGCAGCCTCGGACAGAACAATGAGCAGTTCTTC. Translating it yields CASSLGQNNEQFF.

The V gene is TRBV4-3, the J gene TRBJ1-6, with 10 bases matching TRBD1. Germline-derived CDR1 and CDR2 are LGHNA and YSLEER. V lost 0 bases and J lost 7; bases outside the gene matches: 12. The CDR3 is 19 residues long. The CDR3 region is CASSQDYGFRDRGNSPLHF. The CDR3 DNA follows: TGCGCCAGCAGCCAAGATTACGGTTTCCGGGACAGGGGAAATTCACCCCTCCACTTT.

The chain links TRBV5-1 to TRBJ1-6; 11 nucleotides match TRBD1. The CDR3 contains 17 residues. CDR1 is SGHRS, CDR2 YFSETQ, per germline. With V trimmed by 3 bases and J by 1 base, 3 bases remained unmatched. CDR3 DNA: TGCGCCAGCAGCTCGGGACAGGGGGGATCCTATAATTCACCCCTCCACTTT. As protein: CASSSGQGGSYNSPLHF. The variable domain in full, with the rest retrieved from reference TRBV5-1 and TRBJ1-6, is KAGVTQTPRYLIKTRGQQVTLSCSPISGHRSVSWYQQTPGQGLQFLFEYFSETQRNKGNFPGRFSGRQFSNSRSEMNVSTLELGDSALYLCASSSGQGGSYNSPLHFGNGTRLTVT.

This chain uses TRBV7-3 with TRBJ1-2; D is possibly TRBD1 (5 bases). CDR1 is SGHTA and CDR2 is FQGTGA in the germline V gene. V lost 5 bases, J lost 4 bases, and 14 bases lay in between. The CDR3 length is 14 residues. The CDR3 nucleotides read TGTGCCAGCAGCCCTCGGCAGGGTTCCTATGGCTACACCTTC. It yields the protein CASSPRQGSYGYTF.

This clone has just one count. The V and J genes are TRBV10-2 and TRBJ2-5; D remains ambiguous. This CDR3 is 17 amino acids long. From germline, CDR1 is WSHSY and CDR2 SAAADI. Trimming took off 3 bases at V and 1 base at J, with 18 bases between the two ends. As DNA, the CDR3 is TGCGCCAGCAGTGATTCGGCAGCGCAATTAACCCAAGAGACCCAGTACTTC. Translation: CASSDSAAQLTQETQYF.

The chain couples TRBV11-2 to TRBJ2-2; D is uncertain. Germline CDR1 and CDR2: SGHAT and FQNNGV. This CDR3 spans 15 amino acids. V was shortened by 8 bases and J by 5 bases, with 18 bases between the two germline ends. The CDR3 sequence: CASAWSVASTGELFF. CDR3 bases: TGTGCCAGCGCCTGGTCGGTCGCGAGTACCGGGGAGCTGTTTTTT.

The chain uses TRBV6-4 and TRBJ2-5, with a possible D match to TRBD1 (6 bases). CDR3 length equals 14 residues. Trimming removed 6 bases from V and 0 bases from J, with 11 bases in between. Germline V gene data show CDR1 as MRHNA and CDR2 as SNTAGT. For the CDR3, the DNA is TGTGCCAGCAGGCTTCAGGGGAACCAAGAGACCCAGTACTTC. As protein: CASRLQGNQETQYF.

The J gene is TRBJ2-7, the V gene TRBV28, with D unclear. Trimming pared 3 bases from V and 2 bases from J, leaving 20 bases between. The CDR3 sequence is 17 residues long. Germline V gene lookup returns CDR1 MDHEN and CDR2 SYDVKM. Here the CDR3 reads CASSFKSIEQQTYEQYF. In DNA form, the CDR3 reads TGTGCCAGCAGTTTTAAGTCTATTGAACAGCAGACCTACGAGCAGTACTTC.

The CDR3: CASSPRGRGQETQYF. Here the CDR3 DNA reads TGTGCCAGCAGCCCCAGGGGTAGGGGACAAGAGACCCAGTACTTC. V usage is TRBV5-8 and J usage is TRBJ2-5; a possible D gene is TRBD1 (6 bases). Trimming took 4 bases from V and 2 from J, leaving 15 bases between them. The CDR3 runs 15 residues. Germline loops: CDR1 SGHTS, CDR2 YDEGEE. The variable domain in full, with the rest retrieved from reference TRBV5-8 and TRBJ2-5, is EAGVTQSPTHLIKTRGQQATLRCSPISGHTSVYWYQQALGLGLQFLLWYDEGEERNRGNFPPRFSGRQFPNYSSELNVNALELEDSALYLCASSPRGRGQETQYFGPGTRLLVL.

V usage is TRBV5-6 and J usage is TRBJ2-3; 8 bases are shared with TRBD1. This CDR3 has 15 residues. V shed 2 bases and J 3 bases; nucleotides not matched to a gene: 5. The V gene's germline CDR1 is SGHDT and CDR2 YYEEEE. As DNA, the CDR3 is TGTGCCAGCAGCTTCACAGGGGGACAGACAGATACGCAGTATTTT. Its translation is CASSFTGGQTDTQYF. Full variable domain (rest looked up from reference TRBV5-6 and TRBJ2-3): DAGVTQSPTHLIKTRGQQVTLRCSPKSGHDTVSWYQQALGQGPQFIFQYYEEEERQRGNFPDRFSGHQFPNYSSELNVNALLLGDSALYLCASSFTGGQTDTQYFGPGTRLTVL.

DNA of the CDR3: TGTGCCAGCAGCTTACGACCTGAGGGTGGGTTCTTC. Encoded protein: CASSLRPEGGFF. The chain combines TRBV11-3 with TRBJ2-1; D possibly corresponds to TRBD2 (5 bases). The CDR3 extends over 12 amino acids. Germline V gene sequence: CDR1 SGHNT, CDR2 YENEEA. V shed 2 bases and J shed 15 bases, with 14 bases lying between them.

This clone was seen just once. The CDR3 coding sequence is TGTGCCAGCAGCCCCCGGGTTAGCGGGGGTTTAAACACCGGGGAGCTGTTTTTT. Protein sequence: CASSPRVSGGLNTGELFF. The rearrangement joins TRBV7-3 to TRBJ2-2, with TRBD2 matching over 9 bases. The germline V gene encodes CDR1 SGHTA and CDR2 FQGTGA. The V segment lost 5 bases and the J segment 2 bases; nucleotides outside the gene matches: 12. CDR3 length: 18 residues.

V usage is TRBV10-2 and J usage is TRBJ2-1; 9 nucleotides line up with TRBD2. CDR1 and CDR2 from the germline V gene are WSHSY and SAAADI. V lost 4 bases, J lost 2 bases, and 6 bases stayed unmatched. The CDR3 runs 16 residues. CDR3 nucleotide sequence: TGCGCCAGCAGTGCAGCGGGGGGTTTCACCTACAATGAGCAGTTCTTC. This codes for CASSAAGGFTYNEQFF.

The chain uses TRBV5-1 and TRBJ1-1; D is undetermined. Germline V gene lookup returns CDR1 SGHRS and CDR2 YFSETQ. This CDR3 has 15 residues. V was clipped by 0 bases and J by 8 bases, with 17 bases between them. CDR3 DNA: TGCGCCAGCAGCTTGGTCCCAGGTACCGAGCAAGAAGCTTTCTTT. As protein: CASSLVPGTEQEAFF.

V and J are TRBV5-4 and TRBJ1-4; 10 bases line up with TRBD1. J was trimmed by 8 bases and V by 3 bases; bases with no gene match: 7. The CDR3 is made up of 15 amino acids. CDR1 SGHNT and CDR2 YYREEE come from the germline V gene (reference sequence). CDR3 sequence: CASSWRTGGKEKLFF. The CDR3 DNA reads TGTGCCAGCAGCTGGAGGACAGGGGGAAAAGAAAAACTGTTTTTT.

This clone has only one observation. The rearrangement joins TRBV5-1 to TRBJ2-3; 10 bases align to TRBD2. Per the germline V gene, CDR1 is SGHRS and CDR2 is YFSETQ. This CDR3 comprises 15 residues. With V trimmed by 4 bases and J by 2 bases, 4 bases remained unmatched. CDR3 sequence: CASSPSGGATDTQYF. In DNA, the CDR3 is TGCGCCAGCAGCCCGAGCGGGGGGGCCACAGATACGCAGTATTTT.

The chain has TRBV10-3 and TRBJ2-1; 7 bases are a match to TRBD2. J gave up 4 bases and V 11 bases, and 14 bases lay outside the gene matches. Germline loops: CDR1 ENHRY, CDR2 SYGVKD. The CDR3 contains 15 residues. The chain's CDR3 is CASEIQRGGYNEQFF. The CDR3 DNA follows: TGTGCCTCGGAAATTCAGCGGGGTGGGTACAATGAGCAGTTCTTC.